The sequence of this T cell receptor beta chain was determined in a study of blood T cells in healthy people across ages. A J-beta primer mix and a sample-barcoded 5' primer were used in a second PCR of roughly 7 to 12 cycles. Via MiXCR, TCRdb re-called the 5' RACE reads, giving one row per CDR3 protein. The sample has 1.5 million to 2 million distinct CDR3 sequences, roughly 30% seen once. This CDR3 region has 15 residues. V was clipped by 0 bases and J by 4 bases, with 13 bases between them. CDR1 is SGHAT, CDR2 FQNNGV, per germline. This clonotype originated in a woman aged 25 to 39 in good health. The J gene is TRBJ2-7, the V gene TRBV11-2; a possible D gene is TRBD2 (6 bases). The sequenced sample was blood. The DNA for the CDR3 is TGTGCCAGCAGCTTAGAACTAGCAGGACTATACGAGCAGTACTTC. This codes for CASSLELAGLYEQYF.